Presented here are 21 T cell receptor beta chains from one specimen sequenced in a study of identical twins' blood T cells. TCRdb re-analysed the 5' RACE reads in MiXCR, keeping a single row per CDR3 protein. The sample has roughly 380,000 distinct CDR3 sequences; 25% to 35% are singletons. Specimen: PBMCs. These TCRs come from a woman between 18 and 50 years old in good health.

This clonotype was seen ten or more times. V gene TRBV6-2 or TRBV6-3 combines with J gene TRBJ2-1; no clear D gene. The CDR3 covers 12 residues. Germline CDR1 is MNHEY and CDR2 is SVGEGT. Trimming took 2 bases from V and 7 from J, leaving 6 bases between them. CDR3 amino acids: CASSYARNEQFF. Written as DNA, the CDR3 is TGTGCCAGCAGTTACGCGCGGAATGAGCAGTTCTTC.

As concerns this clonotype: This may stem from a read error, because a much larger clone lies one nucleotide away. The chain carries TRBV6-2 or TRBV6-3 and TRBJ2-1, with 7 bases matching TRBD2. Germline assignment: CDR1 MNHEY and CDR2 SVGEGT. This CDR3 has 14 residues. Here the CDR3 reads CASSYRDYNNELFF. For the CDR3, the DNA is TGTGCCAGCAGTTACCGGGACTATAACAATGAGCTGTTCTTC.

The chain uses TRBV4-3 and TRBJ1-4; tentatively, D is TRBD1 (5 bases). Trimming left V 8 bases short and J 10 bases short, with 23 bases between. The V gene's germline CDR1 is LGHNA and CDR2 YSLEER. This CDR3 region has 15 residues. The CDR3 is CASCSMSSGAGKLFF. CDR3 in DNA: TGCGCCAGCTGTTCGATGAGTTCCGGGGCGGGAAAACTGTTTTTT.

The chain employs TRBV10-3 and TRBJ2-1; TRBD2 agrees at 10 bases. Germline V gene lookup returns CDR1 ENHRY and CDR2 SYGVKD. V trimming: 3 bases; J trimming: 2 bases; junction bases outside the gene matches: 4. This CDR3 is built from 16 residues. CDR3 bases: TGTGCCATCAGTGAACCTAGCGGGAGTGCCTACAATGAGCAGTTCTTC. Encoded protein: CAISEPSGSAYNEQFF.

This clonotype was observed a single time. The chain has TRBV25-1 and TRBJ1-5, with D uncertain. V gave up 6 bases and J gave up 5 bases, with 8 bases separating them. The CDR3 runs 12 residues. CDR1 is MGHDK and CDR2 is SYGVNS in the germline V gene. The chain's CDR3 is CASSKRDQPQHF. CDR3 bases: TGTGCCAGCAGCAAGCGGGATCAGCCCCAGCATTTT.

This clonotype was seen a handful of times. The CDR3 here is CASGRNFQETQYF. The CDR3, as DNA: TGTGCCAGCGGAAGGAACTTCCAAGAGACCCAGTACTTC. This chain uses TRBV7-2 with TRBJ2-5, with D unresolved. V lost 8 bases to trimming and J lost 1 base, with 11 bases between them. The germline gives CDR1 SGHTA, CDR2 FQGNSA. The CDR3 covers 13 residues.

The chain carries TRBV11-2 and TRBJ2-1; 13 bases map to TRBD2. The CDR3 has 17 amino acids. V lost 8 bases and J lost 3; bases outside the gene matches: 10. CDR1 is SGHAT, CDR2 FQNNGV, per germline. CDR3 sequence (DNA): TGTGCCAGCGGCCTAGGACTAGCGGGGGCGATCTACAATGAGCAGTTCTTC. Protein: CASGLGLAGAIYNEQFF.

This chain connects TRBV6-5 to TRBJ2-3; 7 nucleotides align to TRBD2. V was pared by 4 bases and J by 0 bases, with 13 bases of the junction left unmatched. The CDR3 runs to 18 residues. The germline V gene encodes CDR1 MNHEY and CDR2 SVGAGI. For the CDR3, the DNA is TGTGCCAGCAGTTCACTCGGACTAGGGGTCTCTAGCACAGATACGCAGTATTTT. Translated: CASSSLGLGVSSTDTQYF.

A few counts support this clonotype. The J gene is TRBJ2-4, the V gene TRBV20-1, with D hard to call. The CDR3 loop spans 13 amino acids. Germline V gene data show CDR1 as DFQATT and CDR2 as SNEGSKA (reference sequence). Trimming stripped 3 bases from V and 0 bases from J, with 6 bases between. CDR3 in amino acids: CSASSTAKNIQYF. The CDR3, as DNA: TGCAGTGCTAGCTCCACAGCCAAAAACATTCAGTACTTC.

This chain connects TRBV28 to TRBJ2-3; 7 bases agree with TRBD1. The junction had 6 bases not matched to a gene; V was cut back by 4 bases and J by 2 bases. This CDR3 is 15 amino acids long. Germline-derived CDR1 and CDR2 are MDHEN and SYDVKM. CDR3 coding DNA: TGTGCCAGCAGTTCCACGACAGGGTTCACAGATACGCAGTATTTT. Protein product: CASSSTTGFTDTQYF.

CDR3 loop: CASSDQTSYEQYF. CDR3 sequence (DNA): TGCGCCAGCAGCGACCAGACATCCTACGAGCAGTACTTC. V is TRBV5-1 and J is TRBJ2-7; D is unclear. V shed 4 bases and J shed 1 base, with 9 bases lying between them. This CDR3 region has 13 residues. Looked up from germline, CDR1 is SGHRS and CDR2 is YFSETQ.

A remark on this clonotype: A much larger clone lies a single base off, so this may be a read error. The J gene is TRBJ1-1, the V gene TRBV2; D gene uncertain. This CDR3 contains 10 residues. The V end was cut by 10 bases, the J end by 10 bases, with 13 bases between. Germline CDR1 is SNHLY and CDR2 is FYNNEI. CDR3: CATAQWGAFF. CDR3 nucleotides: TGTGCCACCGCTCAGTGGGGAGCTTTCTTT. Full variable domain (outside the CDR3, taken from reference TRBV2 and TRBJ1-1): EPEVTQTPSHQVTQMGQEVILRCVPISNHLYFYWYRQILGQKVEFLVSFYNNEISEKSEIFDDQFSVERPDGSNFTLKIRSTKLEDSAMYFCATAQWGAFFGQGTRLTVV.

This clonotype was observed at least ten times. The chain links TRBV5-1 to TRBJ1-1, with a tentative D call TRBD1 (6 bases). The CDR3 loop spans 14 amino acids. CDR1 and CDR2 from the germline V gene are SGHRS and YFSETQ. The V and J ends lost 3 bases and 4 bases respectively, with 13 bases between them. The CDR3 is CASSYTGTGTEAFF. The CDR3 DNA reads TGCGCCAGCAGCTATACAGGGACCGGCACTGAAGCTTTCTTT.

As concerns this clonotype: An end of the junction does not agree with germline; a read error may underlie this. This chain joins TRBV2 and TRBJ1-2; 9 bases agree with TRBD1. Germline loops: CDR1 SNHLY, CDR2 FYNNEI. The length of the CDR3 is 13 residues. In DNA form, the CDR3 reads TGTGTCAGCACGGACAGGGGCAACTATGGCTACACCTTC. This encodes CVSTDRGNYGYTF.

The V gene is TRBV5-1, the J gene TRBJ1-1, with D tentatively TRBD1 (6 bases). CDR1 is SGHRS and CDR2 is YFSETQ in the germline V gene. Trimming stripped 4 bases from V and 1 base from J, with 14 bases between. This CDR3 comprises 15 residues. CDR3 region: CASSVMDSSNTEAFF. In DNA form, the CDR3 reads TGCGCCAGCAGCGTAATGGACAGCTCGAACACTGAAGCTTTCTTT.

CDR3 nucleotide sequence: TGTGCCAGCAGTGAGACGAGCTATGGCTACACCTTC. Protein product: CASSETSYGYTF. The genes are TRBV6-1 and TRBJ1-2; D uncertain. CDR1 MNHNS and CDR2 SASEGT come from the germline V gene. This CDR3 contains 12 residues. The V and J ends lost 3 bases and 4 bases respectively, with 6 bases between them.

V and J are TRBV2 and TRBJ2-4; TRBD2 is a possible D gene (6 bases). The CDR3 has 17 residues. V lost 8 bases, J lost 0 bases, and 20 bases lay in between. Germline V gene lookup returns CDR1 SNHLY and CDR2 FYNNEI. CDR3 DNA sequence: TGTGCCAGCCTCAAGCGGAGGGCAGTGGTAGCCAAAAACATTCAGTACTTC. This translates into CASLKRRAVVAKNIQYF.

This clonotype came up once. Possible read error: a much larger clone is one base away. The chain combines TRBV20-1 with TRBJ1-2, with 10 bases that match TRBD1. From germline, CDR1 is DFQATT and CDR2 SNEGSKA (reference sequence). The CDR3 runs to 13 residues. The CDR3 here is CSARQGANYGYIF. In DNA form, the CDR3 reads TGCAGTGCGCGACAGGGGGCTAACTATGGCTACATCTTC.

This chain uses TRBV5-1 with TRBJ1-3; a possible D gene is TRBD1 (5 bases). Germline V gene lookup returns CDR1 SGHRS and CDR2 YFSETQ. CDR3 length: 15 amino acids. Trimming took off 3 bases at V and 0 bases at J, with 10 bases between the two ends. CDR3 nucleotide sequence: TGCGCCAGCAGCTGGGGGACTTCCTCTGGAAACACCATATATTTT. This codes for CASSWGTSSGNTIYF.

The table lists this clonotype with a few counts. The CDR3 DNA reads TGTGCCAGCAGCTTAGGGTCTAGTCTCACAGATACGCAGTATTTT. Translated: CASSLGSSLTDTQYF. The J gene is TRBJ2-3, the V gene TRBV11-2; D call uncertain. Trimming removed 1 base from V and 2 bases from J, with 10 bases in between. The CDR3 covers 15 residues. Germline V gene sequence: CDR1 SGHAT, CDR2 FQNNGV.

This clonotype has a count of ten or more. The chain is built from TRBV28 and TRBJ2-1; 13 bases align to TRBD2. This CDR3 is built from 16 residues. Trimming cost V 6 bases and J 1 base; bases outside gene matches: 3. Germline assignment: CDR1 MDHEN and CDR2 SYDVKM. CDR3 in amino acids: CASRGTSGDSYNEQFF. The CDR3 DNA sequence: TGTGCCAGCAGGGGGACTAGCGGGGATTCCTACAATGAGCAGTTCTTC.